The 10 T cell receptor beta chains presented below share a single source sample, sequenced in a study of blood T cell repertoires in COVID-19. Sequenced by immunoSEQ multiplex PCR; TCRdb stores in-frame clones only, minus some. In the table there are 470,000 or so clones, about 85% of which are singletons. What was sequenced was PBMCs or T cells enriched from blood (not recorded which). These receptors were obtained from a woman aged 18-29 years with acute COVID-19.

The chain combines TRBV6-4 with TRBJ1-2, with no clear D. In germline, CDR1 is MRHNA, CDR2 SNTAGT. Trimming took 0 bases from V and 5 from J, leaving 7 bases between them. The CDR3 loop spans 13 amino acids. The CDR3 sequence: CASSDSNGYGYTF. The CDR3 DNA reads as TGTGCCAGCAGTGACTCGAACGGGTATGGCTACACCTTC.

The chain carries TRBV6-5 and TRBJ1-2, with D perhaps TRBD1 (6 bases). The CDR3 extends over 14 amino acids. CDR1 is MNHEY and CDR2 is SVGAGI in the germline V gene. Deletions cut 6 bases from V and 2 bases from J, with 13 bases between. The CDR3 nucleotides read TGTGCCAGCAGGGTAGGGGGTTTAAACTATGGCTACACCTTC. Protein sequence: CASRVGGLNYGYTF.

CDR3 nucleotides: TGTGCCTGGGGACTAGCGGGAGGGCAAAGAGATACGCAGTATTTT. It codes for CAWGLAGGQRDTQYF. The chain combines TRBV30 with TRBJ2-3; 15 positions agree with TRBD2. Germline V CDR1 and CDR2: GTSNPN, SVGIG (reference sequence). Trimming at V came to 5 bases and at J to 5 bases, leaving 5 bases not matched to a gene. This CDR3 is 15 amino acids long.

The CDR3: CAISSPGQGRETQYF. DNA of the CDR3: TGTGCCATCAGTTCCCCGGGACAGGGGAGAGAGACCCAGTACTTC. V gene TRBV10-3 combines with J gene TRBJ2-5; 10 bases match TRBD1. Germline V gene sequence: CDR1 ENHRY, CDR2 SYGVKD. After removal of 5 bases from V and 4 bases from J, the junction contained 7 bases not matched to a gene. The length of the CDR3 is 15 residues.

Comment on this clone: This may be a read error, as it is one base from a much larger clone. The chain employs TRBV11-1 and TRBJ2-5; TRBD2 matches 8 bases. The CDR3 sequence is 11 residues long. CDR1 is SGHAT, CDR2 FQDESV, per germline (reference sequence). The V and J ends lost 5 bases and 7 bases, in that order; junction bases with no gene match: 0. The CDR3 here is CASSRGGTQYF. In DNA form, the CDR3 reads TGTGCCAGCAGCCGGGGGGGGACCCAGTACTTC.

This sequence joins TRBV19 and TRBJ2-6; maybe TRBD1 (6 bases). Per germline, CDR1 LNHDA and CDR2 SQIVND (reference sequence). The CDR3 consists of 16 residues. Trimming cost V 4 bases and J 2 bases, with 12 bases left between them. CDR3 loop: CASSTLGGAGANVLTF. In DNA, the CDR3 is TGTGCCAGTAGTACCTTAGGGGGAGCTGGGGCCAACGTCCTGACTTTC.

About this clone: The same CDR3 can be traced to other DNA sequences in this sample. CDR3 region: CSVRTGASYEQYF. CDR3 DNA sequence: TGCAGCGTCCGGACAGGCGCCTCCTACGAGCAGTACTTC. The chain has TRBV29-1 and TRBJ2-7; the match to TRBD1 covers 7 bases. The length of the CDR3 is 13 residues. The germline V gene has CDR1 SQVTM and CDR2 ANQGSEA. J gave up 0 bases and V 6 bases, and 5 bases lay outside the gene matches.

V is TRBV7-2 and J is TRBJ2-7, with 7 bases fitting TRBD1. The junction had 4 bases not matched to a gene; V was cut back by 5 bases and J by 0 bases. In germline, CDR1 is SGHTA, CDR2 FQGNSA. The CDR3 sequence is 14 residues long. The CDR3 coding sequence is TGTGCCAGCAGCCGGGACAGCAGCTCCTACGAGCAGTACTTC. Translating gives CASSRDSSSYEQYF.

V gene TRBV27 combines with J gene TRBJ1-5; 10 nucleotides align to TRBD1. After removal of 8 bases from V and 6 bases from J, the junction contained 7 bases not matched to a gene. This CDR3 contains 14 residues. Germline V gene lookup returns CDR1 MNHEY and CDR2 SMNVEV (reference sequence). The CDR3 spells CASSLGQGIQPQHF. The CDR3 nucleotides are TGTGCCAGCTCATTGGGACAGGGGATTCAGCCCCAGCATTTT.

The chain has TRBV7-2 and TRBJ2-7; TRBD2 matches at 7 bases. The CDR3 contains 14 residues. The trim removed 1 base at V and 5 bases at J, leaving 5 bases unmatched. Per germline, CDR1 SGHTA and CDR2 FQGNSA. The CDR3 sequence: CASSLEPTSDEQYF. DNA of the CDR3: TGTGCCAGCAGCTTAGAACCAACTAGCGACGAGCAGTACTTC.